This TCR beta chain was identified during a study of cytomegalovirus exposure and HLA in healthy donors. Study-level findings and limits: Productive rates of about 90% or about 30% were seen for most TCR beta V segments in an earlier analysis. A later analysis associated 15,000 to 20,000 TCR beta sequences with HLA alleles at a 0.05 false discovery rate.

Among the donors, all were healthy bone marrow donors. To note about this clone: What it recognizes is unknown.

Vbeta (60) and Jbeta (13) primers were used in the PCR. Authors' data handling: Among the unique TCR beta chains that a later analysis counted, some 73 million in all, about 10 million were shared. Clones were sequenced by immunoSEQ multiplex PCR, and TCRdb holds only the in-frame ones, with some missing. V and J calls plus clone size are reproduced from that table; the DNA served to infer D and trimming. The repertoire holds 95,000 to 150,000 clones, roughly 70% seen once, with roughly 3% in the top ten. The CDR3 length is 13 residues. With 1 base removed from V and 4 bases from J, the gap between germline ends came to 7 bases. The germline V gene has CDR1 SEHNR and CDR2 FQNEAQ (reference sequence).

The source material was PBMCs. The V call is TRBV7-9, the J call TRBJ1-1; no reliable D call. This TCR was recovered from a woman in her thirties or forties in good health and CMV-seropositive. This chain's CDR3 is CASSLGPLTEAFF. DNA of the CDR3: TGTGCCAGCAGCTTAGGGCCGCTCACTGAAGCTTTCTTT.